The next 24 T cell receptor beta chains were all read from a single sample in a study of T cells after yellow fever vaccination. TCRdb analysed the 5' RACE reads with MiXCR anew, one entry per CDR3 protein. The repertoire holds some 300,000 distinct CDR3 sequences, with around 8.1% as singletons. The sample consisted of PBMCs, taken around 45 days after the first yellow fever vaccination. The source is a man aged 18 to 30 who received the YFV17D yellow fever vaccine.

V is TRBV7-6 and J is TRBJ2-2, with a possible D match to TRBD2 (6 bases). This CDR3 is 14 amino acids long. Germline lookup yields CDR1 SGHVS and CDR2 FNYEAQ. The ends were cut back, 5 bases at V and 2 bases at J, with 9 bases in the middle. CDR3 bases: TGTGCCAGCAGCCCGGACTATAACACCGGGGAGCTGTTTTTT. It translates to CASSPDYNTGELFF.

This clonotype was detected a few times. The rearrangement uses TRBV4-3 and TRBJ2-1; D not resolved. The CDR3 runs 13 residues. Germline V gene lookup returns CDR1 LGHNA and CDR2 YSLEER. Between the trimmed V and J ends, which lost 5 bases and 3 bases, there was a span of 8 bases. The CDR3 DNA follows: TGCGCCAGCAGCGCCTACGGCTACAATGAGCAGTTCTTC. Encoded protein: CASSAYGYNEQFF.

This clonotype has only a few counts. The genes are TRBV6-5 and TRBJ2-3; D is ambiguous. This CDR3 is built from 15 residues. The ends were cut back, 2 bases at V and 3 bases at J, with 12 bases in the middle. Germline-derived CDR1 and CDR2 are MNHEY and SVGAGI. The CDR3 DNA is TGTGCCAGCAGTTACCACTTCCGGACGACAGATACGCAGTATTTT. Translated: CASSYHFRTTDTQYF.

This clonotype was recorded many times. The chain uses TRBV4-3 and TRBJ1-2; TRBD1 is a possible D gene (6 bases). CDR3 length: 15 amino acids. Trimming pared 0 bases from V and 4 bases from J, leaving 12 bases between. Germline-derived CDR1 and CDR2 are LGHNA and YSLEER. The CDR3 DNA reads as TGCGCCAGCAGCCAAGACGGGACAAGACTCTATGGCTACACCTTC. Protein: CASSQDGTRLYGYTF.

A few counts support this clonotype. V and J are TRBV5-6 and TRBJ2-3, with 9 bases matching TRBD1. CDR1 is SGHDT and CDR2 is YYEEEE in the germline V gene. This CDR3 contains 18 residues. V gave up 3 bases and J gave up 0 bases; unmatched junction bases: 11. CDR3 protein: CASSSALRTGVSTDTQYF. The CDR3 DNA is TGTGCCAGCAGCTCGGCCCTTCGGACAGGGGTTAGCACAGATACGCAGTATTTT.

This clonotype was seen a few times. The chain is built from TRBV20-1 and TRBJ2-7; 8 positions match TRBD1. V was clipped by 6 bases and J by 4 bases; unmatched bases: 11. Germline lookup yields CDR1 DFQATT and CDR2 SNEGSKA (reference sequence). The CDR3 is made up of 14 amino acids. CDR3 in DNA: TGCAGTGCAACCGCGACAGGGGTAATGTACGAGCAGTACTTC. Protein product: CSATATGVMYEQYF.

This clonotype was detected only a few times. This sequence joins TRBV21-1 and TRBJ2-7; TRBD1, as called in the table, went unchecked against the DNA. TRBV21-1 is deemed a pseudogene. The CDR3 sequence is 15 residues long. CDR3 residues: CASSTYPDTTYEQYV. The CDR3 DNA sequence: TGTGCCAGCAGCACCTACCCGGACACGACCTACGAGCAGTACGTC.

In this sample, this clonotype turned up a few times. The chain recombines TRBV5-6 with TRBJ1-1; D remains unclear. The CDR3 totals 15 residues. Germline values: CDR1 SGHDT, CDR2 YYEEEE. V shed 1 base and J shed 1 base, with 11 bases lying between them. CDR3 in amino acids: CASSLKGRANTEAFF. The CDR3 bases are TGTGCCAGCAGCTTGAAAGGCAGAGCGAACACTGAAGCTTTCTTT. Together with reference TRBV5-6 and TRBJ1-1, the CDR3 gives the full variable domain: DAGVTQSPTHLIKTRGQQVTLRCSPKSGHDTVSWYQQALGQGPQFIFQYYEEEERQRGNFPDRFSGHQFPNYSSELNVNALLLGDSALYLCASSLKGRANTEAFFGQGTRLTVV.

This clonotype was picked up a small number of times. The chain recombines TRBV5-1 with TRBJ2-3; the D is unclear. The V end lost 3 bases, the J end lost 3 bases, and 11 bases lay between the germline ends. There are 14 residues in the CDR3. The V gene's germline CDR1 is SGHRS and CDR2 YFSETQ. The CDR3 is CASSWSAETDTQYF. The DNA of the CDR3 is TGCGCCAGCAGCTGGTCGGCCGAAACAGATACGCAGTATTTT. Looking up the rest from reference TRBV5-1 and TRBJ2-3 gives the full variable domain: KAGVTQTPRYLIKTRGQQVTLSCSPISGHRSVSWYQQTPGQGLQFLFEYFSETQRNKGNFPGRFSGRQFSNSRSEMNVSTLELGDSALYLCASSWSAETDTQYFGPGTRLTVL.

The chain is built from TRBV19 and TRBJ2-7; TRBD2 might be the D (7 bases). Germline CDR1 is LNHDA and CDR2 is SQIVND (reference sequence). The CDR3 has 16 amino acids. Trimming removed 3 bases from V and 0 bases from J, with 15 bases in between. The CDR3 protein is CASSIYAGASSYEQYF. The DNA for the CDR3 is TGTGCCAGTAGTATCTACGCGGGGGCAAGCTCCTACGAGCAGTACTTC.

A few counts support this clonotype. V and J are TRBV7-2 and TRBJ2-1, with 10 bases aligning to TRBD2. Unmatched junction bases numbered 4, after V lost 2 bases and J lost 9 bases. Looked up from germline, CDR1 is SGHTA and CDR2 is FQGNSA. The CDR3 covers 14 residues. The CDR3 reads CASSLSGGATEQFF. DNA of the CDR3: TGTGCCAGCAGCTTAAGCGGGGGGGCCACTGAGCAGTTCTTC.

This clonotype has just a few counts. The V call is TRBV7-9, the J call TRBJ1-5; tentative D call: TRBD1 (5 bases). Trimming took 4 bases from V and 2 from J, leaving 12 bases between them. The CDR3 has 15 residues. Germline CDR1 and CDR2: SEHNR and FQNEAQ (reference sequence). CDR3: CASSSSGRGNQPQHF. The CDR3 DNA reads TGTGCCAGCAGCTCCTCAGGGAGGGGCAATCAGCCCCAGCATTTT.

V and J are TRBV7-8 and TRBJ2-7; no clear D gene. The CDR3 extends over 14 amino acids. Trimming stripped 0 bases from V and 2 bases from J, with 8 bases between. The germline V gene encodes CDR1 SGHVS and CDR2 FQNEAQ. CDR3 region: CASSLAPGPYEQYV. The CDR3 DNA follows: TGTGCCAGCAGCTTAGCACCCGGGCCCTACGAGCAGTACGTC.

The chain combines TRBV21-1 with TRBJ1-2. TRBV21-1 corresponds to a pseudogene. This CDR3 is 10 amino acids long. This CDR3 reads CGKGPQGYTF. CDR3 DNA sequence: TGTGGAAAAGGGCCCCAGGGCTACACCTTC.

The sample holds a few counts of this clonotype. The chain has TRBV20-1 and TRBJ2-1; 7 bases fit TRBD1. The CDR3 runs 12 residues. V was clipped by 2 bases and J by 12 bases; unmatched bases: 7. The germline gives CDR1 DFQATT, CDR2 SNEGSKA (reference sequence). The CDR3 region is CSARRGRLGQFF. CDR3 sequence (DNA): TGCAGTGCTAGAAGGGGGCGCCTGGGGCAGTTCTTC.

This clonotype was observed a few times. In DNA form, the CDR3 reads TGCGCCAGCAGCCAAGATCCGAGGGGTGGGGAGGAAAAACTGTTTTTT. Translation gives CASSQDPRGGEEKLFF. V is TRBV4-3 and J is TRBJ1-4, with D perhaps matching TRBD1 (5 bases). V lost 0 bases, J lost 8 bases, and 16 bases lay in between. The CDR3 contains 16 residues. Germline CDR1 is LGHNA and CDR2 is YSLEER.

The CDR3: CASRPAGVFHEQYV. DNA of the CDR3: TGTGCCAGCAGGCCCGCAGGGGTTTTCCACGAGCAGTACGTC. J is TRBJ2-7 and V is TRBV6-2 or TRBV6-3; the D gene is possibly TRBD1 (6 bases). V lost 6 bases to trimming and J lost 5 bases, with 17 bases between them. The CDR3 has 14 amino acids. From germline, CDR1 is MNHEY and CDR2 SVGEGT.

The gene calls are TRBV12-3 or TRBV12-4 and TRBJ2-5; D is ambiguous. The CDR3 covers 15 residues. Trimming removed 5 bases from V and 4 bases from J, with 17 bases in between. The CDR3 protein is CASSPKDLVVETQYF. For the CDR3, the DNA is TGTGCCAGCAGTCCAAAAGACCTGGTAGTAGAGACCCAGTACTTC.

The chain couples TRBV3-1 to TRBJ1-6; no firm D call. The germline V gene has CDR1 LGHDT and CDR2 YNNKEL (reference sequence). This CDR3 spans 13 amino acids. The V end was cut by 4 bases, the J end by 8 bases, with 9 bases between. This CDR3 reads CASSLSRDSPLHF. DNA of the CDR3: TGTGCCAGCAGCCTCAGTCGGGATTCACCCCTCCACTTT.

Notes on this clonotype: The junction shows a germline mismatch at one end, possibly a read error. The chain recombines TRBV19 with TRBJ2-3; D may correspond to TRBD1 or TRBD2 (5 bases each). Germline-derived CDR1 and CDR2 are LNHDA and SQIVND (reference sequence). The CDR3 totals 13 residues. The CDR3 DNA sequence: TGTGCCAGTAGTACCGACGTAGCGACAGTTTCCCCTTTT. Residues: CASSTDVATVSPF.

This clonotype has a handful of counts. The chain recombines TRBV28 with TRBJ2-2; perhaps TRBD2 as D (6 bases). V lost 7 bases and J 3 bases, leaving 18 bases between the germline ends. The CDR3 spans 16 residues. The germline gives CDR1 MDHEN, CDR2 SYDVKM. In DNA, the CDR3 is TGTGCCAGCACCCTTTCCCGGGGGAGACACACCGGGGAGCTGTTTTTT. The encoded protein is CASTLSRGRHTGELFF.

There are many counts of this clonotype. This sequence joins TRBV20-1 and TRBJ2-1; tentative D call: TRBD2 (6 bases). V lost 0 bases and J lost 2, with 11 bases in between. The germline V gene has CDR1 DFQATT and CDR2 SNEGSKA (reference sequence). This CDR3 has 15 residues. CDR3 DNA sequence: TGCAGTGCTAGAGATTCGGCGGGGCCCTACAATGAGCAGTTCTTC. This gives the protein CSARDSAGPYNEQFF.

There are many counts of this clonotype. The chain combines TRBV6-1 with TRBJ2-5, with 11 bases fitting TRBD2. Trimming removed 6 bases from V and 3 bases from J; junction bases left unmatched: 6. The CDR3 is made up of 15 amino acids. Per the germline V gene, CDR1 is MNHNS and CDR2 is SASEGT. The CDR3 DNA is TGTGCCAGCAGGGCGACTAGCGGGGTGGAAGAGACCCAGTACTTC. Translation gives CASRATSGVEETQYF.

V and J are TRBV6-5 and TRBJ2-4; D call uncertain. The length of the CDR3 is 16 residues. V lost 2 bases, J lost 0 bases, and 11 bases lay in between. Germline lookup yields CDR1 MNHEY and CDR2 SVGAGI. CDR3 in amino acids: CASSYSLNLAKNIQYF. CDR3 nucleotides: TGTGCCAGCAGTTACAGTCTTAATCTAGCCAAAAACATTCAGTACTTC.